The entry below describes one T cell receptor beta chain. CDR1 SGHDT and CDR2 YYEEEE come from the germline V gene. This CDR3 is 14 amino acids long. Deletions cut 0 bases from V and 8 bases from J, with 9 bases between. These data belong to a study of blood T cell repertoires in COVID-19. About the study: Acute and convalescent COVID-19 samples came from the United States, Italy and Spain. T cells, B-cell-depleted T cells, or PBMCs provided the cDNA or gDNA that served as material.

In the authors' workflow: Amplification of reference gene primers provided the estimated nucleated cell counts. Some clones are missing from TCRdb's copy, which holds only in-frame ones; the method was immunoSEQ multiplex PCR. V and J calls and clone size come straight from that table; D and trimming were deduced from the DNA. The sample yields around 46,000 clones, 70% to 90% seen once. The TCR originated in a human donor in a cohort sampled during active COVID-19. The donor label of this sample is uncertain. Sequencing input: peripheral blood. The V call is TRBV5-6, the J call TRBJ1-6; perhaps TRBD1 as D (5 bases). CDR3 nucleotides: TGTGCCAGCAGCTTGGATTTAGGGGATTCACCCCTCCACTTT. This sequence encodes CASSLDLGDSPLHF.